The 30 T cell receptor beta chains in this list originate from one sample, sequenced in a study of radiation and T cells in renal cell carcinoma. Profiling relied on immunoSEQ multiplex PCR, and the TCRdb table lists in-frame clones only, not all of them. The profile covers 150,000 or so clones, with 70% to 90% appearing a single time and 12% taken by the ten largest. The sample's time point: baseline pretreatment blood. The treatment here: 15 Gy SBRT to primary tumor, nephrectomy 4 weeks later. Specimen: blood, collected from a patient whose treatment included radiotherapy and nephrectomy. The receptors originated from a woman in her fifties or sixties with renal cell carcinoma.

The rearrangement links TRBV9 to TRBJ2-2; D perhaps matches TRBD1 (5 bases). CDR3 length equals 15 residues. V lost 0 bases, J lost 0 bases, and 6 bases lay in between. Germline V CDR1 and CDR2: SGDLS, YYNGEE. This CDR3 is CASSVGQPNTGELFF. Written as DNA, the CDR3 is TGTGCCAGCAGCGTAGGACAGCCGAACACCGGGGAGCTGTTTTTT.

Note on this clone: Germline is not matched at one junction end, which may reflect a read error. The V call is TRBV7-7, the J call TRBJ2-5, with D hard to call. The CDR3 runs to 14 residues. CDR1 is SSHAT and CDR2 is FNYEAQ in the germline V gene (reference sequence). CDR3: CASSLGVGRETQYF. In DNA form, the CDR3 reads TGTGCTAGCAGCTTAGGTGTAGGGCGAGAGACCCAGTACTTC.

The chain links TRBV5-5 to TRBJ1-2; D perhaps matches TRBD1 (6 bases). CDR1 and CDR2 from the germline V gene are SGHKS and YYEKEE (reference sequence). The CDR3 consists of 13 residues. V lost 6 bases and J 6 bases, leaving 15 bases between the germline ends. The CDR3 DNA reads TGTGCCAGCAACCGGGACACCGTCGATGGCTACACCTTC. This codes for CASNRDTVDGYTF.

The CDR3 is CASSLGGAAGNTIYF. For the CDR3, the DNA is TGTGCCAGCAGCTTAGGGGGCGCGGCTGGAAACACCATATATTTT. This chain uses TRBV7-6 with TRBJ1-3, with D possibly matching TRBD1 (5 bases). The CDR3 has 15 residues. V was pared by 1 base and J by 2 bases, with 9 bases between. The germline CDR1 and CDR2 sequences are SGHVS and FNYEAQ.

V usage is TRBV9 and J usage is TRBJ2-2; D is uncertain. Germline V gene sequence: CDR1 SGDLS, CDR2 YYNGEE. There are 16 residues in the CDR3. Trimming took 0 bases from V and 6 from J, leaving 15 bases between them. CDR3 residues: CASSVATFGGAGELFF. CDR3 bases: TGTGCCAGCAGCGTAGCTACATTCGGTGGGGCCGGGGAGCTGTTTTTT. The variable domain in full, with the rest retrieved from reference TRBV9 and TRBJ2-2, is DSGVTQTPKHLITATGQRVTLRCSPRSGDLSVYWYQQSLDQGLQFLIQYYNGEERAKGNILERFSAQQFPDLHSELNLSSLELGDSALYFCASSVATFGGAGELFFGEGSRLTVL.

V gene TRBV7-9 combines with J gene TRBJ2-1, with D unclear. The germline V gene has CDR1 SEHNR and CDR2 FQNEAQ (reference sequence). CDR3 length: 14 residues. Deletions cut 4 bases from V and 6 bases from J, with 13 bases between. CDR3 amino acids: CASSSRETLNEQFF. CDR3 DNA: TGTGCCAGCAGCTCCCGAGAAACCCTCAATGAGCAGTTCTTC.

The rearrangement uses TRBV5-8 and TRBJ2-3; the match to TRBD1 covers 7 bases. Germline V gene data show CDR1 as SGHTS and CDR2 as YDEGEE. J gave up 0 bases and V 2 bases, and 3 bases lay outside the gene matches. The CDR3 consists of 15 residues. In DNA, the CDR3 is TGTGCCAGCAGCTTCGGGGACAGAAGCACAGATACGCAGTATTTT. This gives the protein CASSFGDRSTDTQYF. The full variable domain, in which reference TRBV5-8 and TRBJ2-3 provide the parts outside the CDR3, is EAGVTQSPTHLIKTRGQQATLRCSPISGHTSVYWYQQALGLGLQFLLWYDEGEERNRGNFPPRFSGRQFPNYSSELNVNALELEDSALYLCASSFGDRSTDTQYFGPGTRLTVL.

The chain links TRBV30 to TRBJ1-6; D is undetermined. The CDR3 is made up of 13 amino acids. V lost 3 bases and J lost 10, with 13 bases in between. Germline lookup yields CDR1 GTSNPN and CDR2 SVGIG (reference sequence). The CDR3 protein is CAWSAAGNSPLHF. The CDR3 DNA reads TGTGCCTGGAGCGCCGCCGGGAACTCACCCCTCCACTTT.

The chain recombines TRBV11-2 with TRBJ1-2; D is ambiguous. Trimming took off 5 bases at V and 1 base at J, with 11 bases between the two ends. The germline V gene has CDR1 SGHAT and CDR2 FQNNGV. The CDR3 totals 14 residues. As DNA, the CDR3 is TGTGCCAGCAGCCCGGACGGAGGTAACTATGGCTACACCTTC. Translated: CASSPDGGNYGYTF.

The V and J genes are TRBV7-2 and TRBJ2-2, with a weak D call TRBD1 (7 bases). This CDR3 comprises 16 residues. Germline loops: CDR1 SGHTA, CDR2 FQGNSA. V dropped 6 bases and J dropped 0 bases, with 14 bases sitting between them. CDR3 nucleotides: TGTGCCAGCAGTCGGGCGGGGACAGCGAACACCGGGGAGCTGTTTTTT. Protein: CASSRAGTANTGELFF.

The sample holds a few counts of this clone. This chain uses TRBV7-9 with TRBJ1-1; D gene uncertain. Germline V gene sequence: CDR1 SEHNR, CDR2 FQNEAQ (reference sequence). The length of the CDR3 is 10 residues. V dropped 6 bases and J dropped 8 bases, with 7 bases sitting between them. In DNA, the CDR3 is TGTGCCAGCAGAGAAACGGAAGCTTTCTTT. This codes for CASRETEAFF. The entire variable domain, with the rest obtained from reference TRBV7-9 and TRBJ1-1, is as follows: DTGVSQNPRHKITKRGQNVTFRCDPISEHNRLYWYRQTLGQGPEFLTYFQNEAQLEKSRLLSDRFSAERPKGSFSTLEIQRTEQGDSAMYLCASRETEAFFGQGTRLTVV.

The rearrangement joins TRBV6-1 to TRBJ2-3; D is ambiguous. This CDR3 comprises 12 residues. Germline V lookup: CDR1 MNHNS, CDR2 SASEGT. Trimming removed 4 bases from V and 4 bases from J, with 6 bases in between. CDR3 nucleotides: TGTGCCAGCAGTGTGGGCCCAGATACGCAGTATTTT. Residues: CASSVGPDTQYF.

The rearrangement links TRBV30 to TRBJ1-6; 8 bases fit TRBD1. The junction had 7 bases not matched to a gene; V was cut back by 5 bases and J by 10 bases. Germline loops: CDR1 GTSNPN, CDR2 SVGIG (reference sequence). The CDR3 loop spans 13 amino acids. CDR3 residues: CAWSPGGLSPLHF. The CDR3 coding sequence is TGTGCCTGGTCCCCAGGGGGCCTGTCACCCCTCCACTTT. Complete variable domain (other parts from reference TRBV30 and TRBJ1-6): SQTIHQWPATLVQPVGSPLSLECTVEGTSNPNLYWYRQAAGRGLQLLFYSVGIGQISSEVPQNLSASRPQDRQFILSSKKLLLSDSGFYLCAWSPGGLSPLHFGNGTRLTVT.

Remarks on this clone: At one end, the junction sequence differs from germline, possibly due to a read error. This chain uses TRBV25-1 with TRBJ1-2, with D perhaps matching TRBD1 (6 bases). Germline V gene data show CDR1 as MGHDK and CDR2 as SYGVNS. The CDR3 sequence is 14 residues long. CDR3 in DNA: TGTGCCAGCAGTGAAGAAGGGGGAAGCTATGGCCACACCTTC. It yields the protein CASSEEGGSYGHTF.

V and J are TRBV10-1 and TRBJ2-1; a possible D gene is TRBD1 (6 bases). Trimming pared 2 bases from V and 7 bases from J, leaving 15 bases between. Germline CDR1 and CDR2: WNHNN and SYGVQD (reference sequence). The CDR3 length is 15 residues. The DNA for the CDR3 is TGCGCCAGCAGTGAGGATAGCTACAGGGCAAATGAGCAGTTCTTC. Protein: CASSEDSYRANEQFF.

The chain employs TRBV7-2 and TRBJ2-2, with D perhaps matching TRBD1 (6 bases). The V and J ends lost 1 base and 6 bases respectively, with 15 bases between them. The CDR3 covers 16 residues. From germline, CDR1 is SGHTA and CDR2 FQGNSA. The CDR3 nucleotides are TGTGCCAGCAGCTTAGGGTACAGGGTTGAGGCCGGGGAGCTGTTTTTT. Its protein is CASSLGYRVEAGELFF.

The V and J genes are TRBV5-1 and TRBJ1-4; possibly TRBD1 for D (6 bases). V lost 0 bases to trimming and J lost 8 bases, with 11 bases between them. CDR1 and CDR2 from the germline V gene are SGHRS and YFSETQ. The CDR3 has 14 amino acids. The DNA of the CDR3 is TGCGCCAGCAGCTTGGACAGGGCCGGGGAAAAACTGTTTTTT. It specifies CASSLDRAGEKLFF.

This rearrangement joins TRBV5-1 to TRBJ2-2; possible D gene TRBD1, 6 bases. The CDR3 consists of 15 residues. V was clipped by 3 bases and J by 4 bases, with 13 bases between them. Germline V gene lookup returns CDR1 SGHRS and CDR2 YFSETQ. CDR3 in amino acids: CASSSGTRRTGELFF. CDR3 DNA: TGCGCCAGCAGCTCCGGGACAAGGCGCACCGGGGAGCTGTTTTTT.

DNA for the CDR3: TGTGCCAGTAGTATTGTGGGTGAAAAACTGTTTTTT. It translates to CASSIVGEKLFF. The chain has TRBV19 and TRBJ1-4; no firm D call. The germline V gene encodes CDR1 LNHDA and CDR2 SQIVND (reference sequence). CDR3 length: 12 residues. Deletions cut 3 bases from V and 7 bases from J, with 6 bases between.

The genes are TRBV29-1 and TRBJ2-1; D gene unclear. This CDR3 spans 16 amino acids. CDR1 SQVTM and CDR2 ANQGSEA come from the germline V gene. V lost 1 base, J lost 4 bases, and 17 bases lay in between. Written as DNA, the CDR3 is TGCAGCGTTGAAGTTTTGTTACAGCTATTATACAATGAGCAGTTCTTC. It codes for CSVEVLLQLLYNEQFF.

V is TRBV28 and J is TRBJ1-1, with 10 bases fitting TRBD1. CDR3 length equals 15 residues. Per the germline V gene, CDR1 is MDHEN and CDR2 is SYDVKM. V was clipped by 5 bases and J by 7 bases; unmatched bases: 10. CDR3 nucleotide sequence: TGTGCCAGCAGTACATCGGGACAGGGGAAGAGTGAAGCTTTCTTT. Amino acid sequence: CASSTSGQGKSEAFF.

The chain employs TRBV11-2 and TRBJ1-1, with a tentative D call TRBD1 (5 bases). Trimming removed 4 bases at V and 4 bases at J, with 19 bases between. The CDR3 runs to 16 residues. CDR1 is SGHAT and CDR2 is FQNNGV in the germline V gene. CDR3 region: CASSSSAGPGGTEAFF. The CDR3 DNA sequence: TGTGCCAGCAGCTCCTCAGCAGGACCTGGGGGCACTGAAGCTTTCTTT.

The chain carries TRBV13 and TRBJ2-7, with D hard to call. The germline CDR1 and CDR2 sequences are PRHDT and FYEKMQ (reference sequence). The CDR3 is 14 amino acids. The V and J ends lost 1 base and 3 bases respectively, with 10 bases between them. CDR3 region: CASSLAGTSYEQYF. As DNA, the CDR3 is TGTGCCAGCAGCTTAGCGGGCACAAGCTACGAGCAGTACTTC.

The genes are TRBV6-6 and TRBJ1-2; TRBD1 aligns across 7 bases. The CDR3 has 14 amino acids. The germline V gene has CDR1 MNHNY and CDR2 SVGAGI (reference sequence). V shed 5 bases, J shed 4 bases, and the junction held 7 bases outside the gene matches. The CDR3 DNA sequence: TGTGCCAGCAGTCCCAGGACAGGACCCTATGGCTACACCTTC. Translating gives CASSPRTGPYGYTF.

The V gene is TRBV19, the J gene TRBJ2-5, with 12 bases lining up with TRBD2. The CDR3 contains 18 residues. Germline values: CDR1 LNHDA, CDR2 SQIVND (reference sequence). Losses at the gene ends were 1 base for V and 5 bases for J; bases not matched to a gene: 11. Written as DNA, the CDR3 is TGTGCCAGTAGTATAGGGTCGGCTAGCGGGGGGGCGGGCGAGACCCAGTACTTC. Translation gives CASSIGSASGGAGETQYF.

The rearrangement links TRBV19 to TRBJ2-7; maybe TRBD1 (7 bases). Looked up from germline, CDR1 is LNHDA and CDR2 is SQIVND (reference sequence). The length of the CDR3 is 15 residues. V was trimmed by 5 bases and J by 7 bases, leaving 21 bases between them. The CDR3: CASSPLGGSGGEQYF. The CDR3 DNA follows: TGTGCCAGTAGTCCTTTGGGAGGATCAGGGGGAGAGCAGTACTTC. Filled out from reference TRBV19 and TRBJ2-7, the complete variable domain reads DGGITQSPKYLFRKEGQNVTLSCEQNLNHDAMYWYRQDPGQGLRLIYYSQIVNDFQKGDIAEGYSVSREKKESFPLTVTSAQKNPTAFYLCASSPLGGSGGEQYFGPGTRLTVT.

This clone was seen just once. The rearrangement joins TRBV7-8 to TRBJ2-1; D uncertain. Deletions cut 5 bases from V and 7 bases from J, with 18 bases between. CDR3 size: 15 residues. CDR1 and CDR2 (germline): SGHVS, FQNEAQ. The CDR3 nucleotides read TGTGCCAGCAGCACACGACTCACGCTTGGGAATGAGCAGTTCTTC. The encoded protein is CASSTRLTLGNEQFF.

This chain connects TRBV6-1 to TRBJ2-7, with 8 bases that match TRBD1. V was pared by 6 bases and J by 1 base, with 5 bases of the junction left unmatched. Germline V gives CDR1 MNHNS, CDR2 SASEGT. This CDR3 is 14 amino acids long. The CDR3 nucleotides are TGTGCCAGCAGGGACAGGGAAGGGTCCTACGAGCAGTACTTC. This codes for CASRDREGSYEQYF.

The chain employs TRBV7-8 and TRBJ2-1; 11 nucleotides align to TRBD2. CDR1 and CDR2 from the germline V gene are SGHVS and FQNEAQ. V was clipped by 5 bases and J by 7 bases; unmatched bases: 7. CDR3 length: 15 amino acids. CDR3 sequence reads: CASSLTSGGWNEQFF. The CDR3 coding sequence is TGTGCCAGCAGCCTAACTAGCGGGGGCTGGAATGAGCAGTTCTTC.

This chain joins TRBV19 and TRBJ2-7, with a weak D call TRBD1 (6 bases). V was pared by 1 base and J by 2 bases, with 12 bases between. CDR1 is LNHDA and CDR2 is SQIVND in the germline V gene (reference sequence). This CDR3 region has 15 residues. CDR3: CASSIVWGPTYEQYF. The CDR3 DNA follows: TGTGCCAGTAGTATAGTTTGGGGGCCGACCTACGAGCAGTACTTC.